These 18 T cell receptor beta chains originate from one sample sequenced in a study of T cell repertoires in cytomegalovirus infection. Using its own MiXCR run on the reads, TCRdb lists one record per CDR3 protein. The data show more than 300,000 distinct CDR3 sequences, approximately 35% seen once. These receptors' antigens are unknown. Material: cultured PBMCs, obtained from culture after CMV antigen stimulation. The receptor source for this set is a human donor in good health (CMV status not recorded). Some clones in this sample may be carry-over from other donors' samples.

This chain connects TRBV12-3 or TRBV12-4 to TRBJ2-7; 7 bases agree with TRBD2. CDR3 length: 15 amino acids. Trimming took 2 bases from V and 3 from J; bases not matched to a gene: 7. CDR3 DNA sequence: TGTGCCAGCAGTTTATCGGAAACTAGCGTCTACGAGCAGTACGTC. This gives the protein CASSLSETSVYEQYV.

This clonotype was detected only once. In DNA, the CDR3 is TGTGCCAGCAGCTTAGCGCCGGAAGCAGAGACCCAGTACTTC. This translates into CASSLAPEAETQYF. This chain connects TRBV11-2 to TRBJ2-5, with D unresolved. CDR3 length: 14 amino acids. The V end lost 1 base, the J end lost 4 bases, and 10 bases lay between the germline ends. Germline lookup yields CDR1 SGHAT and CDR2 FQNNGV.

This clonotype was found a few times. The chain employs TRBV4-3 and TRBJ1-1; no reliable D call. Germline V CDR1 and CDR2: LGHNA, YSLEER. The CDR3 has 17 residues. The germline V and J ends were trimmed by 1 base and 1 base, with 16 bases remaining between them. This CDR3 is CASSQALKRIQNTEAFF. Here the CDR3 DNA reads TGCGCCAGCAGCCAAGCTCTCAAGCGGATTCAGAACACTGAAGCTTTCTTT.

The sample holds a few counts of this clonotype. The rearrangement links TRBV7-9 to TRBJ2-1; perhaps TRBD2 as D (5 bases). Germline V gives CDR1 SEHNR, CDR2 FQNEAQ (reference sequence). This CDR3 spans 16 amino acids. V lost 2 bases and J lost 0, with 11 bases in between. The CDR3 loop reads CASSLHGSLSYNEQFF. The DNA for the CDR3 is TGTGCCAGCAGCTTACATGGGAGTCTCTCCTACAATGAGCAGTTCTTC.

V is TRBV6-6 and J is TRBJ2-3, with a tentative D call TRBD2 (5 bases). The germline CDR1 and CDR2 sequences are MNHNY and SVGAGI (reference sequence). Trimming cost V 5 bases and J 4 bases, with 13 bases left between them. The CDR3 extends over 14 amino acids. CDR3 sequence: CASSGGTSADTQYF. The CDR3 DNA follows: TGTGCCAGCAGTGGAGGAACTTCGGCAGATACGCAGTATTTT.

This clonotype was seen only once. This chain links TRBV7-2 with TRBJ1-5; no reliable D call. The CDR3 has 14 residues. CDR1 and CDR2 from the germline V gene are SGHTA and FQGNSA. Trimming took off 1 base at V and 7 bases at J, with 11 bases between the two ends. CDR3 in DNA: TGTGCCAGCAGCTTAGGTCTTAGTGGACAGCCCCAGCATTTT. Amino acid sequence: CASSLGLSGQPQHF.

This clonotype came up a few times. The chain is built from TRBV4-2 and TRBJ2-1; the match to TRBD2 covers 10 bases. The germline CDR1 and CDR2 sequences are LGHNA and YNFKEQ. The V and J ends lost 0 bases and 7 bases, in that order; junction bases with no gene match: 6. The CDR3 runs 16 residues. The CDR3 DNA is TGTGCCAGCAGCCAAGAAACTAGCGGGATTATTAATGAGCAGTTCTTC. Translation: CASSQETSGIINEQFF.

CDR3 sequence: CSAKRASYNEQFF. DNA of the CDR3: TGCAGCGCCAAGCGGGCCTCCTACAATGAGCAGTTCTTC. This chain joins TRBV20-1 and TRBJ2-1; TRBD2 is a possible D gene (6 bases). Per the germline V gene, CDR1 is DFQATT and CDR2 is SNEGSKA (reference sequence). The CDR3 is 13 amino acids.

This clonotype has just a few counts. This sequence joins TRBV2 and TRBJ2-3; possible D gene TRBD1, 5 bases. This CDR3 is 14 amino acids long. Trimming removed 4 bases at V and 0 bases at J, with 8 bases between. From germline, CDR1 is SNHLY and CDR2 FYNNEI. CDR3 amino acids: CASSGQPSTDTQYF. The CDR3 DNA sequence: TGTGCCAGCAGTGGACAGCCTAGCACAGATACGCAGTATTTT.

This clonotype was counted ten times or more. The CDR3 is CASSESGSWETQYF. In DNA form, the CDR3 reads TGTGCCAGCAGCGAGAGCGGGAGCTGGGAGACCCAGTACTTC. This rearrangement joins TRBV7-2 to TRBJ2-5; 8 bases align to TRBD2. J was trimmed by 5 bases and V by 5 bases; bases with no gene match: 7. The CDR3 runs to 14 residues. CDR1 and CDR2 (germline): SGHTA, FQGNSA.

This clonotype was recorded many times. The genes are TRBV27 and TRBJ2-1; 10 bases are shared with TRBD2. Germline V gene sequence: CDR1 MNHEY, CDR2 SMNVEV (reference sequence). V lost 4 bases to trimming and J lost 2 bases; unmatched junction nucleotides: 8. The CDR3 runs to 17 residues. The CDR3 region is CASSSLAGVPAYNEQFF. The CDR3 DNA reads TGTGCCAGCAGTTCCCTAGCGGGAGTACCCGCCTACAATGAGCAGTTCTTC.

This chain links TRBV11-3 with TRBJ2-4; 7 bases are shared with TRBD2. Germline lookup yields CDR1 SGHNT and CDR2 YENEEA. After removal of 3 bases from V and 3 bases from J, the junction contained 2 bases not matched to a gene. CDR3 length: 14 residues. CDR3: CASSFGRVKNIQYF. CDR3 coding DNA: TGTGCCAGCAGCTTTGGGAGGGTCAAAAACATTCAGTACTTC. The full variable domain, rest sourced from reference TRBV11-3 and TRBJ2-4, is EAGVVQSPRYKIIEKKQPVAFWCNPISGHNTLYWYLQNLGQGPELLIRYENEEAVDDSQLPKDRFSAERLKGVDSTLKIQPAELGDSAVYLCASSFGRVKNIQYFGAGTRLSVL.

The rearrangement links TRBV7-2 to TRBJ2-5; D not resolved. Germline V gene sequence: CDR1 SGHTA, CDR2 FQGNSA. The length of the CDR3 is 14 residues. V was pared by 3 bases and J by 5 bases, with 13 bases between. The chain's CDR3 is CASSLAERPETQYF. Written as DNA, the CDR3 is TGTGCCAGCAGCTTGGCCGAGAGACCTGAGACCCAGTACTTC.

The gene calls are TRBV6-5 and TRBJ2-1; TRBD2 aligns across 7 bases. From germline, CDR1 is MNHEY and CDR2 SVGAGI. Trimming took 2 bases from V and 0 from J; bases not matched to a gene: 10. The CDR3 runs 18 residues. The CDR3 region is CASSYDGRTLHSYNEQFF. Written as DNA, the CDR3 is TGTGCCAGCAGTTACGACGGGAGGACACTTCACTCCTACAATGAGCAGTTCTTC.

The rearrangement joins TRBV4-3 to TRBJ1-2, with TRBD1 as a possible D gene (5 bases). Germline CDR1 reads LGHNA; CDR2 reads YSLEER. V gave up 0 bases and J gave up 9 bases, with 11 bases separating them. The CDR3 covers 13 residues. DNA for the CDR3: TGCGCCAGCAGCCAAGATCTAGGGGACCGCTACACCTTC. As protein: CASSQDLGDRYTF.

This clonotype was counted only a few times. The gene calls are TRBV6-2 or TRBV6-3 and TRBJ1-1; maybe TRBD1 (5 bases). Germline V gene sequence: CDR1 MNHEY, CDR2 SVGEGT. The CDR3 has 11 residues. V was pared by 1 base and J by 9 bases, with 6 bases between. The CDR3 DNA sequence: TGTGCCAGCAGTTACTGGGACCAAGCTTTCTTT. It translates to CASSYWDQAFF.

The V and J genes are TRBV20-1 and TRBJ2-1; a possible D gene is TRBD2 (5 bases). V gave up 8 bases and J gave up 8 bases, with 22 bases separating them. The CDR3 runs to 14 residues. The germline gives CDR1 DFQATT, CDR2 SNEGSKA (reference sequence). As DNA, the CDR3 is TGCAGTCCACCCCCCAAGCGGTCGAGAGATGAGCAGTTCTTC. Translating gives CSPPPKRSRDEQFF.

This chain uses TRBV28 with TRBJ2-7; no clear D gene. This CDR3 is 13 amino acids long. Trimming took 1 base from V and 7 from J, leaving 11 bases between them. From germline, CDR1 is MDHEN and CDR2 SYDVKM. The CDR3 is CASSLSGFREQYF. CDR3 bases: TGTGCCAGCAGTTTATCAGGATTTCGGGAGCAGTACTTC.